Below, 8 T cell receptor beta chains from the same sample are listed, as sequenced in a study of blood T cell repertoires in COVID-19. TCRdb keeps only in-frame clones here, not all; method: immunoSEQ multiplex PCR. The sample has around 260,000 clones; roughly 83% are singletons. The sample comprised peripheral blood. These receptors originate from a man aged 55 to 70 who had recovered from COVID-19.

J is TRBJ2-7 and V is TRBV6-5, with a weak D call TRBD2 (5 bases). Germline V gives CDR1 MNHEY, CDR2 SVGAGI. The CDR3 sequence is 12 residues long. Trimming stripped 8 bases from V and 3 bases from J, with 11 bases between. The CDR3 spells CASRGPRYEQYF. Here the CDR3 DNA reads TGTGCCAGCCGCGGGCCCCGCTACGAGCAGTACTTC.

The CDR3 loop is CASSRVGGLSPLHF. Here the CDR3 DNA reads TGTGCCAGCAGCCGAGTCGGGGGGCTTTCACCCCTCCACTTT. This chain uses TRBV14 with TRBJ1-6, with D perhaps TRBD1 (6 bases). Germline V gene data show CDR1 as SGHDN and CDR2 as FVKESK. Trimming left V 4 bases short and J 9 bases short, with 13 bases between. The CDR3 runs to 14 residues.

This chain uses TRBV12-3 or TRBV12-4 with TRBJ2-7, with D possibly matching TRBD2 (6 bases). The CDR3 is 13 residues long. Trimming cost V 4 bases and J 6 bases, with 13 bases left between them. In nucleotides, the CDR3 is TGTGCCAGCAGTTCAACCACTAGCTTCGAGCAGTACTTC. It codes for CASSSTTSFEQYF.

This sequence joins TRBV28 and TRBJ1-2, with TRBD1 identical over 7 bases. Germline CDR1 reads MDHEN; CDR2 reads SYDVKM. The trim removed 6 bases at V and 5 bases at J, leaving 9 bases unmatched. There are 14 residues in the CDR3. The CDR3 DNA reads TGTGCCAGCAGACCCCAGGACAGGTCGTATGGCTACACCTTC. It translates to CASRPQDRSYGYTF.

The CDR3 loop reads CASSLKRTSGAYNEQFF. CDR3 nucleotides: TGTGCCAGCAGCTTAAAGCGAACTAGCGGGGCATACAATGAGCAGTTCTTC. This chain joins TRBV7-3 and TRBJ2-1, with 10 bases lining up with TRBD2. The CDR3 has 17 residues. CDR1 is SGHTA and CDR2 is FQGTGA in the germline V gene. V trimming: 1 base; J trimming: 4 bases; junction bases outside the gene matches: 7.

This clone was seen only a few times. This chain connects TRBV27 to TRBJ2-1; possibly TRBD2 for D (6 bases). Between the trimmed V and J ends, which lost 2 bases and 8 bases, there was a span of 16 bases. From germline, CDR1 is MNHEY and CDR2 SMNVEV (reference sequence). The CDR3 sequence is 15 residues long. This CDR3 is CASSLGTRPGDEQFF. The CDR3 bases are TGTGCCAGCAGTTTAGGGACTCGTCCCGGCGATGAGCAGTTCTTC.

The V gene is TRBV6-1, the J gene TRBJ2-3; 7 nucleotides line up with TRBD1. In germline, CDR1 is MNHNS, CDR2 SASEGT. This CDR3 contains 14 residues. V was clipped by 2 bases and J by 7 bases; unmatched bases: 6. This chain's CDR3 is CASSEYRQGNTQYF. The CDR3 nucleotides are TGTGCCAGCAGTGAATATCGACAGGGAAATACGCAGTATTTT.

The CDR3: CASSGPTPNSYNQPQHF. CDR3 DNA sequence: TGTGCCAGCAGTGGACCGACCCCCAACAGTTACAATCAGCCCCAGCATTTT. The J gene is TRBJ1-5, the V gene TRBV2, with D unresolved. Germline CDR1 and CDR2: SNHLY and FYNNEI. Trimming stripped 4 bases from V and 3 bases from J, with 19 bases between. The CDR3 runs 17 residues.